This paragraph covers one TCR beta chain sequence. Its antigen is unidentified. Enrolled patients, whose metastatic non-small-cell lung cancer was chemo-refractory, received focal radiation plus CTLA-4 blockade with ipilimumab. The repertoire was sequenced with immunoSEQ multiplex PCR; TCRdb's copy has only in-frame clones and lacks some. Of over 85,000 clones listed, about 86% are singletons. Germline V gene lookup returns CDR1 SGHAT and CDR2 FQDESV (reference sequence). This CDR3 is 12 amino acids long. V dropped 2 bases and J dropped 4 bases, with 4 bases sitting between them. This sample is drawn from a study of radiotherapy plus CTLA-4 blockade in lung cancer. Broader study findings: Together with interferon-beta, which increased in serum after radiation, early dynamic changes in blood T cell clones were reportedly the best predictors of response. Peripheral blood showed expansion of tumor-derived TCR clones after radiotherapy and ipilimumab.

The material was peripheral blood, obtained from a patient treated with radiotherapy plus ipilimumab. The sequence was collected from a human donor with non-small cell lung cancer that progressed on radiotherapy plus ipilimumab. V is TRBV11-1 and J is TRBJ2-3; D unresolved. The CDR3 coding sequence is TGTGCCAGCAGCTTAAATTCAGATACGCAGTATTTT. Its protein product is CASSLNSDTQYF. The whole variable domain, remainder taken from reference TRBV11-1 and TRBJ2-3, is EAEVAQSPRYKITEKSQAVAFWCDPISGHATLYWYRQILGQGPELLVQFQDESVVDDSQLPKDRFSAERLKGVDSTLKIQPAELGDSAMYLCASSLNSDTQYFGPGTRLTVL.